These T cell receptor beta chains were read from a single sample in a study of cytotoxic CD8 clonotypes in ibrutinib-treated CLL. Data came from immunoSEQ multiplex PCR; TCRdb stores just in-frame clones and leaves some out. In the table there are more than 200,000 clones, 65% to 80% of which are singletons. The sample in question was PBMCs, obtained after 12 months of ibrutinib treatment. These receptors came from a human donor with chronic lymphocytic leukemia. Both conserved end residues are part of each CDR3. The D gene is left open where the match is weak. Clone sizes are given selectively: once, few, many, or a class where the clone is expanded.

j_call | d_call | clone_size | v_call | cdr3_nt | cdr3_aa
TRBJ2-3 | - | - | TRBV10-3 | TGTGCCATCAGTGATGGGGGGCAGGGGTTCACAGATACGCAGTATTTT | CAISDGGQGFTDTQYF
TRBJ1-1 | - | - | TRBV7-2 | TGTGCCAGCAATCGTGGGTCCACCATGAACACTGAAGCTTTCTTT | CASNRGSTMNTEAFF
TRBJ2-3 | - | - | TRBV7-7 | TGTGCTAGCTGCCGTACCCGCACAGATACGCAGTATTTT | CASCRTRTDTQYF
TRBJ2-7 | TRBD1 | - | TRBV5-6 | TGTGCCAGCAGCACTCCCGGGACAGGGTCCTACGAGCAGTACTTC | CASSTPGTGSYEQYF
TRBJ1-6 | TRBD1 | - | TRBV15 | TGTGCCACCAGCATGGGGACAGCTACAAATTCACCCCTCCACTTT | CATSMGTATNSPLHF
TRBJ2-1 | TRBD1 | - | TRBV6-1 | TGTGCCAGCAGTGAATTTCGGCAGGGGGCGAGCTCCTACAATGAGCAGTTCTTC | CASSEFRQGASSYNEQFF
TRBJ1-5 | TRBD1 | few | TRBV30 | TGTGCCTGGAGTGCGAGCGGGACAGTTAATCAGCCCCAGCATTTT | CAWSASGTVNQPQHF
TRBJ2-2 | - | - | TRBV27 | TGTGCCAGCAGTTTATCGGGGAGGACGAACACCGGGGAGCTGTTTTTT | CASSLSGRTNTGELFF
TRBJ1-2 | - | few | TRBV30 | TGTGCCTGGTCCCGGGACACAGAAAGACTGAGGGGCTACACCTTC | CAWSRDTERLRGYTF
TRBJ2-1 | TRBD2 | - | TRBV11-2 | TGTGCCAGCAGCTTAGATCTGACTAGCGGGAAGAGGGGCAATGAGCAGTTCTTC | CASSLDLTSGKRGNEQFF
TRBJ2-3 | - | - | TRBV15 | TGTGCCACCAGCAGAGGAATGATCACAGATACGCAGTATTTT | CATSRGMITDTQYF
TRBJ2-7 | - | - | TRBV27 | TGTGCCAGCAGTTTATTTGCCGGATCCTACGAGCAGTACTTC | CASSLFAGSYEQYF
TRBJ2-1 | - | once | TRBV29-1 | TGCAGCGTTGACAGGTACAATGAGCAGTTCTTC | CSVDRYNEQFF
TRBJ1-5 | - | - | TRBV2 | TGTGCCAGCTTACTTTATAGCAATCAGCCCCAGCATTTT | CASLLYSNQPQHF
TRBJ2-3 | - | few | TRBV5-4 | TGTGCCAGCAGCTTGGCGTATCAAGATACGCAGTATTTT | CASSLAYQDTQYF
TRBJ1-5 | TRBD1 | - | TRBV6-1 | TGTGCCAGTCGGACAGGGAATGGTCAGCCCCAGCATTTT | CASRTGNGQPQHF
TRBJ1-6 | - | - | TRBV27 | TGTGCCAGCAGTTTCTGGCGGGATAATTCACCCCTCCACTTT | CASSFWRDNSPLHF
TRBJ1-1 | - | - | TRBV5-1 | TGCGCCAGCAGCTTGGTGGGGCCCACTGAAGCTTTCTTT | CASSLVGPTEAFF
TRBJ2-3 | - | - | TRBV7-2 | TGTGCCAGCAGCTTGGGGACTAGCACAGATACGCAGTATTTT | CASSLGTSTDTQYF
TRBJ2-3 | - | - | TRBV7-2 | TGTGCCAGCTCCCGCCGCGTGGGGGCGGCAGATACGCAGTATTTT | CASSRRVGAADTQYF
TRBJ2-1 | - | - | TRBV9 | TGTGCCAGCAGCCCACCCTCATATGAGCAGTTCTTC | CASSPPSYEQFF
TRBJ1-1 | - | - | TRBV7-2 | TGTGCCAGCAGCTTACATGGGGCTAGGACTGAAGCTTTCTTT | CASSLHGARTEAFF
TRBJ1-6 | - | medium-sized | TRBV6-5 | TGTGCCAGCAGTAGTTGGCCCACCCTCCACTTT | CASSSWPTLHF
TRBJ1-5 | TRBD1 | once | TRBV18 | TGTGCCAGCTCACCACCGGGACAGGATAGCAATCAGCCCCAGCATTTT | CASSPPGQDSNQPQHF
TRBJ1-2 | TRBD1 | few | TRBV29-1 | TGCAGCGTTGCGACAGGGGGTTACTATGGCTACACCTTC | CSVATGGYYGYTF
TRBJ2-7 | TRBD1 | - | TRBV4-1 | TGCGCCAGCAGCCACATAAGGACAGGGACCTACGAGCAGTACTTC | CASSHIRTGTYEQYF
TRBJ2-7 | - | - | TRBV19 | TGTGCCAGTAGTTTGCCGGGAAGAAGCGACGAGCAGTACTTC | CASSLPGRSDEQYF
TRBJ2-5 | - | - | TRBV7-9 | TGTGCCAGCAGCTGGGCAAAGGGACTGGGCCAAGAGACCCAGTACTTC | CASSWAKGLGQETQYF
TRBJ2-3 | TRBD1 | - | TRBV4-1 | TGCGCCAGCAGCCACACGGGACAGGGAAGCGCAGATACGCAGTATTTT | CASSHTGQGSADTQYF
TRBJ2-3 | - | few | TRBV7-8 | TGTGCCAGCACCTATACCGAGGGGGTCCCGGCAGATACGCAGTATTTT | CASTYTEGVPADTQYF
TRBJ1-2 | - | few | TRBV30 | TGTGGCCTGGAGCGCAGTGTTAACTATGGCTACACCTTC | CGLERSVNYGYTF
TRBJ2-1 | TRBD2 | - | TRBV10-2 | TGCGCCAGCAGTGGCCCGGGACTAGCGGCAAAGAATGAGCAGTTCTTC | CASSGPGLAAKNEQFF